These 27 T cell receptor beta chains share one sample of origin, sequenced in a study of CD8+ T cells in alopecia areata. Treatment denoted: oral pan-JAK inhibitor, 5-10 mg twice daily. cDNA serving as the sequencing template came from extracted, reverse transcribed RNA. Clones were read by immunoSEQ multiplex PCR, and TCRdb kept only the in-frame ones, dropping some. The sample records 95,000 to 100,000 clones, roughly 60% being singletons. The sequences come from CD8+ T cells sorted from blood, collected at approximately week 55, from a patient treated with tofacitinib. The receptor source for this set is a human donor with alopecia areata.

The V gene is TRBV6-1, the J gene TRBJ2-3, with D unclear. The V and J ends lost 3 bases and 2 bases respectively, with 9 bases between them. CDR1 MNHNS and CDR2 SASEGT come from the germline V gene. The CDR3 is 14 amino acids. The DNA of the CDR3 is TGTGCCAGCAGTGATTCTGGCTCCACAGATACGCAGTATTTT. Encoded protein: CASSDSGSTDTQYF.

This clone was seen a few times. This specimen includes other DNA sequences encoding the same CDR3. The chain joins TRBV10-2 to TRBJ2-1; the D call may be TRBD1 or TRBD2 (5 bases each). The CDR3 length is 11 residues. Germline V gene sequence: CDR1 WSHSY, CDR2 SAAADI. The ends were cut back, 2 bases at V and 9 bases at J, with 5 bases in the middle. CDR3 DNA: TGCGCCAGCAGTGAGGGGGGTGAGCAGTTCTTC. It encodes CASSEGGEQFF.

The chain couples TRBV29-1 to TRBJ2-1, with D unresolved. Germline CDR1 and CDR2: SQVTM and ANQGSEA. V gave up 5 bases and J gave up 4 bases, with 6 bases separating them. The CDR3 is 11 amino acids. The CDR3 spells CSVSEYNEQFF. CDR3 nucleotides: TGCAGCGTTTCGGAGTACAATGAGCAGTTCTTC.

The chain is built from TRBV7-9 and TRBJ1-2, with 10 bases fitting TRBD1. The V gene's germline CDR1 is SEHNR and CDR2 FQNEAQ (reference sequence). V shed 4 bases and J 1 base; nucleotides not matched to a gene: 9. CDR3 size: 17 residues. The CDR3 region is CASSSQDRGLDNYGYTF. As DNA, the CDR3 is TGTGCCAGCAGCTCCCAAGACAGGGGGCTGGATAACTATGGCTACACCTTC.

The chain employs TRBV4-1 and TRBJ1-1; a weak D match, TRBD1 (6 bases). Germline lookup yields CDR1 MGHRA and CDR2 YSYEKL. Trimming took off 4 bases at V and 5 bases at J, with 11 bases between the two ends. The CDR3 contains 13 residues. The CDR3 sequence: CASSRGPGTEAFF. CDR3 nucleotides: TGCGCCAGCAGCCGGGGGCCCGGGACTGAAGCTTTCTTT.

The J gene is TRBJ2-1, the V gene TRBV9; 15 nucleotides match TRBD2. This CDR3 comprises 15 residues. Germline CDR1 and CDR2: SGDLS and YYNGEE. With V trimmed by 3 bases and J by 8 bases, 3 bases remained unmatched. CDR3 DNA sequence: TGTGCCAGCAGCGCCGGACTAGCGGGGGGGTATGAGCAGTTCTTC. Protein product: CASSAGLAGGYEQFF.

The V call is TRBV11-2, the J call TRBJ2-7; 7 bases line up with TRBD1. The V segment lost 5 bases and the J segment 4 bases; nucleotides outside the gene matches: 11. CDR1 and CDR2 (germline): SGHAT, FQNNGV. The CDR3 consists of 15 residues. CDR3 in DNA: TGTGCCAGCAGCGAGTTCCTAGGGGGCCTGTACGAGCAGTACTTC. It specifies CASSEFLGGLYEQYF.

This clone was recorded a few times. CDR3 DNA: TGCAGCGTCCGGGACCGGGATGAGGAGACCCAGTACTTC. Translated, it gives CSVRDRDEETQYF. The chain is built from TRBV29-1 and TRBJ2-5; D is perhaps TRBD1 or TRBD2 (5 bases each). CDR3 length: 13 residues. Germline V CDR1 and CDR2: SQVTM, ANQGSEA. V gave up 6 bases and J gave up 5 bases, with 16 bases separating them.

The genes are TRBV15 and TRBJ2-1; 11 bases line up with TRBD2. Trimming at V came to 2 bases and at J to 6 bases, leaving 9 bases not matched to a gene. Germline CDR1 and CDR2: LNHNV and YYDKDF (reference sequence). CDR3 length: 17 amino acids. CDR3 DNA sequence: TGTGCCACCAGCAGAAACTTAGCGGGGGGGCCGGTCAATGAGCAGTTCTTC. Protein product: CATSRNLAGGPVNEQFF. The variable domain in full, completed from reference TRBV15 and TRBJ2-1, reads DAMVIQNPRYQVTQFGKPVTLSCSQTLNHNVMYWYQQKSSQAPKLLFHYYDKDFNNEADTPDNFQSRRPNTSFCFLDIRSPGLGDTAMYLCATSRNLAGGPVNEQFFGPGTRLTVL.

The chain is built from TRBV11-2 and TRBJ1-1; D not certain. CDR1 is SGHAT and CDR2 is FQNNGV in the germline V gene. Trimming pared 6 bases from V and 0 bases from J, leaving 20 bases between. CDR3 length equals 17 residues. CDR3 DNA sequence: TGTGCCAGCAGAAACAGCATAGGAGTGCCGGTGAACACTGAAGCTTTCTTT. This encodes CASRNSIGVPVNTEAFF.

As regards this clone: Other DNA sequences in this sample translate to the same CDR3. V gene TRBV5-6 combines with J gene TRBJ2-3; D gene ambiguous. Trimming removed 3 bases at V and 1 base at J, with 3 bases between. The CDR3 is 12 residues long. Germline CDR1 SGHDT, CDR2 YYEEEE. The CDR3 DNA is TGTGCCAGCAGCTCCGGCACAGATACGCAGTATTTT. Translated: CASSSGTDTQYF.

The chain has TRBV29-1 and TRBJ1-1, with D possibly matching TRBD1 (5 bases). The length of the CDR3 is 13 residues. CDR1 and CDR2 (germline): SQVTM, ANQGSEA. V lost 1 base, J lost 4 bases, and 10 bases lay in between. DNA for the CDR3: TGCAGCGTTGAAGGGGACTCCCGCACTGAAGCTTTCTTT. Translating gives CSVEGDSRTEAFF.

This clone was detected many times. This chain uses TRBV9 with TRBJ2-5, with 12 nucleotides matching TRBD2. This CDR3 spans 15 amino acids. With V trimmed by 3 bases and J by 5 bases, 5 bases remained unmatched. In germline, CDR1 is SGDLS, CDR2 YYNGEE. The CDR3: CASSASGGARETQYF. The CDR3 DNA reads as TGTGCCAGCAGCGCTAGCGGGGGGGCCAGGGAGACCCAGTACTTC.

This clone was seen a few times. CDR3 loop: CASNQLAGPATDTQYF. The CDR3 nucleotides are TGCGCCAGCAACCAATTAGCGGGGCCAGCCACAGATACGCAGTATTTT. J is TRBJ2-3 and V is TRBV5-1; TRBD2 agrees at 8 bases. The germline V gene has CDR1 SGHRS and CDR2 YFSETQ. The CDR3 covers 16 residues. V lost 6 bases, J lost 2 bases, and 11 bases stayed unmatched.

The rearrangement links TRBV4-2 to TRBJ2-2, with D maybe TRBD1 (6 bases). Germline V gene lookup returns CDR1 LGHNA and CDR2 YNFKEQ. The ends were cut back, 4 bases at V and 1 base at J, with 13 bases in the middle. CDR3 size: 16 residues. The CDR3: CASSPGPGENTGELFF. CDR3 nucleotide sequence: TGTGCCAGCAGCCCAGGCCCAGGGGAGAACACCGGGGAGCTGTTTTTT.

The V and J genes are TRBV4-1 and TRBJ2-5; D is unclear. Trimming took off 4 bases at V and 1 base at J, with 19 bases between the two ends. CDR1 is MGHRA and CDR2 is YSYEKL in the germline V gene. The CDR3 consists of 17 residues. CDR3 coding DNA: TGCGCCAGCAGCCTGCAACCAGAGAAAGGGTTCCAAGAGACCCAGTACTTC. It yields the protein CASSLQPEKGFQETQYF.

The chain employs TRBV21-1 and TRBJ2-2. TRBV21-1 is an annotated pseudogene. The CDR3 has 13 amino acids. CDR3 coding DNA: TGTGCCAGCAAAGGGCAGAACACCGGGGAGCTGTTTTTT. This encodes CASKGQNTGELFF.

The chain is built from TRBV2 and TRBJ1-5; D remains unclear. Germline assignment: CDR1 SNHLY and CDR2 FYNNEI. V was trimmed by 6 bases and J by 5 bases, leaving 17 bases between them. The CDR3 length is 15 residues. The CDR3 reads CASRDQSSQYQPQHF. In nucleotides, the CDR3 is TGTGCCAGCAGGGATCAGTCGAGTCAATATCAGCCCCAGCATTTT. The full variable domain, completed using reference TRBV2 and TRBJ1-5, is EPEVTQTPSHQVTQMGQEVILRCVPISNHLYFYWYRQILGQKVEFLVSFYNNEISEKSEIFDDQFSVERPDGSNFTLKIRSTKLEDSAMYFCASRDQSSQYQPQHFGDGTRLSIL.

The V call is TRBV4-1, the J call TRBJ2-7; 7 bases match TRBD1. The V segment lost 0 bases and the J segment 5 bases; nucleotides outside the gene matches: 7. CDR1 and CDR2 from the germline V gene are MGHRA and YSYEKL. The length of the CDR3 is 15 residues. The chain's CDR3 is CASSQEARQGNEQYF. The CDR3 DNA follows: TGCGCCAGCAGCCAAGAGGCTCGACAGGGTAACGAGCAGTACTTC.

This clone was observed a few times. The genes are TRBV4-1 and TRBJ2-1; D is unclear. The CDR3 sequence is 11 residues long. The V gene lost 4 bases and the J gene lost 6 bases, with 4 bases spanning the gap. CDR1 and CDR2 (germline): MGHRA, YSYEKL. CDR3 sequence: CASSLTNEQFF. The CDR3 DNA is TGCGCCAGCAGCCTCACCAATGAGCAGTTCTTC.

The CDR3 coding sequence is TGTGCCAGCAGTTACCTAACGGGTCAAGAGACCCAGTACTTC. Amino acid sequence: CASSYLTGQETQYF. The rearrangement uses TRBV6-5 and TRBJ2-5; D gene uncertain. The CDR3 has 14 residues. With 2 bases removed from V and 2 bases from J, the gap between germline ends came to 9 bases. Germline CDR1 is MNHEY and CDR2 is SVGAGI.

Only a few counts were recorded for this clone. The V call is TRBV7-9, the J call TRBJ2-3; 9 bases are a match to TRBD2. The germline V gene encodes CDR1 SEHNR and CDR2 FQNEAQ (reference sequence). With V trimmed by 5 bases and J by 4 bases, 16 bases remained unmatched. The CDR3 runs 18 residues. CDR3 sequence (DNA): TGTGCCAGCAGCCCTAATTCCGGAGCGGGGGGCCACGCAGATACGCAGTATTTT. This gives the protein CASSPNSGAGGHADTQYF.

A few counts support this clone. V usage is TRBV4-2 and J usage is TRBJ2-3; 14 bases align to TRBD2. V gave up 1 base and J gave up 5 bases; unmatched junction bases: 5. This CDR3 contains 17 residues. Germline CDR1 and CDR2: LGHNA and YNFKEQ. The CDR3 spells CASSQGGTSGGGDTQYF. The CDR3 bases are TGTGCCAGCAGCCAAGGAGGGACTAGCGGGGGAGGAGATACGCAGTATTTT.

This clone was observed a single time. The chain combines TRBV7-8 with TRBJ2-5; TRBD1 might be the D (6 bases). The CDR3 contains 15 residues. V was trimmed by 1 base and J by 0 bases, leaving 9 bases between them. Germline lookup yields CDR1 SGHVS and CDR2 FQNEAQ. CDR3 residues: CASSLVGGDQETQYF. The CDR3 bases are TGTGCCAGCAGCTTAGTAGGGGGTGACCAAGAGACCCAGTACTTC.

V and J are TRBV9 and TRBJ1-2; the D gene is possibly TRBD1 (6 bases). The CDR3 is 14 residues long. CDR1 is SGDLS and CDR2 is YYNGEE in the germline V gene. Trimming removed 4 bases at V and 5 bases at J, with 15 bases between. The CDR3 sequence: CASSPGDTSYGYTF. CDR3 DNA: TGTGCCAGCAGCCCCGGGGACACTTCGTATGGCTACACCTTC.

In its sample, this clone was seen once. The rearrangement uses TRBV5-1 and TRBJ1-1, with D uncertain. This CDR3 is built from 14 residues. V lost 6 bases to trimming and J lost 3 bases, with 15 bases between them. The V gene's germline CDR1 is SGHRS and CDR2 YFSETQ. The DNA for the CDR3 is TGCGCCAGCAATTCGGAAGGAGAAGACACTGAAGCTTTCTTT. It translates to CASNSEGEDTEAFF.

This chain connects TRBV13 to TRBJ2-3, with TRBD1 matching 10 bases. Germline trimming cut 5 bases from V and 3 bases from J; bases unmatched to any gene: 5. This CDR3 is built from 15 residues. Germline CDR1 is PRHDT and CDR2 is FYEKMQ (reference sequence). CDR3 amino acids: CASSNRDRGTDTQYF. Here the CDR3 DNA reads TGTGCCAGCAGCAACCGGGACAGGGGTACAGATACGCAGTATTTT.